Presented here are 15 T cell receptor beta chains from one specimen sequenced in a study of blood T cell repertoires in COVID-19. Sequencing was performed with immunoSEQ multiplex PCR; in TCRdb, only in-frame clones are kept and a portion is missing. Of 250,000 to 300,000 clones listed, about 91% are singletons. The sequencing input was peripheral blood. Source of these receptors: a woman aged 60 to 75 with acute or convalescent COVID-19.

The chain's CDR3 is CASSLGGPNTEAFF. In DNA form, the CDR3 reads TGTGCCAGCAGCTTAGGGGGCCCGAACACTGAAGCTTTCTTT. The rearrangement joins TRBV13 to TRBJ1-1; D unclear. CDR1 and CDR2 from the germline V gene are PRHDT and FYEKMQ (reference sequence). This CDR3 is 14 amino acids long. Trimming pared 0 bases from V and 1 base from J, leaving 6 bases between.

This chain links TRBV28 with TRBJ1-2, with a possible D match to TRBD1 (5 bases). This CDR3 has 11 residues. V lost 5 bases and J 4 bases, leaving 5 bases between the germline ends. Germline V gene data show CDR1 as MDHEN and CDR2 as SYDVKM. CDR3 amino acids: CASSGAYGYTF. In DNA form, the CDR3 reads TGTGCCAGCAGTGGGGCCTATGGCTACACCTTC.

V is TRBV27 and J is TRBJ2-1; D is perhaps TRBD2 (5 bases). V was trimmed by 0 bases and J by 7 bases, leaving 10 bases between them. This CDR3 contains 14 residues. Germline V gene data show CDR1 as MNHEY and CDR2 as SMNVEV (reference sequence). The CDR3 region is CASSLSGLANEQFF. Here the CDR3 DNA reads TGTGCCAGCAGTTTATCTGGCCTAGCAAATGAGCAGTTCTTC.

This sequence joins TRBV4-3 and TRBJ2-7; D possibly corresponds to TRBD1 (5 bases). The CDR3 spans 16 residues. The germline V gene encodes CDR1 LGHNA and CDR2 YSLEER. Trimming removed 0 bases at V and 9 bases at J, with 21 bases between. The CDR3 coding sequence is TGCGCCAGCAGCCAAGATAGTCGTGGAGCAGGGCAGGGGCAGTACTTC. Translated, it gives CASSQDSRGAGQGQYF.

The chain joins TRBV5-6 to TRBJ2-3; tentatively, D is TRBD1 (5 bases). Trimming cost V 2 bases and J 4 bases, with 11 bases left between them. This CDR3 comprises 14 residues. In germline, CDR1 is SGHDT, CDR2 YYEEEE. The DNA of the CDR3 is TGTGCCAGCAGCTTCGGGCAGGGTTCAGATACGCAGTATTTT. It translates to CASSFGQGSDTQYF. Full variable domain (missing parts from reference TRBV5-6 and TRBJ2-3): DAGVTQSPTHLIKTRGQQVTLRCSPKSGHDTVSWYQQALGQGPQFIFQYYEEEERQRGNFPDRFSGHQFPNYSSELNVNALLLGDSALYLCASSFGQGSDTQYFGPGTRLTVL.

The chain recombines TRBV7-2 with TRBJ1-1; D uncertain. V shed 5 bases and J shed 3 bases, with 16 bases lying between them. Looked up from germline, CDR1 is SGHTA and CDR2 is FQGNSA. The CDR3 is made up of 15 amino acids. CDR3: CASSNLIGGDTEAFF. CDR3 coding DNA: TGTGCCAGCAGCAATTTAATAGGCGGGGACACTGAAGCTTTCTTT.

This chain joins TRBV9 and TRBJ2-3; 9 bases align to TRBD1. V dropped 2 bases and J dropped 4; count of bases not matched to a gene: 8. CDR1 is SGDLS and CDR2 is YYNGEE in the germline V gene. The CDR3 has 16 amino acids. The CDR3 DNA sequence: TGTGCCAGCAGCGTGGGGGGACAGGGTAGGTCAGATACGCAGTATTTT. The encoded protein is CASSVGGQGRSDTQYF.

This clone was seen just once. The rearrangement links TRBV15 to TRBJ1-5; unclear D gene. This CDR3 contains 13 residues. Per the germline V gene, CDR1 is LNHNV and CDR2 is YYDKDF (reference sequence). V was pared by 0 bases and J by 6 bases, with 6 bases between. CDR3: CATSRDIPQPQHF. In nucleotides, the CDR3 is TGTGCCACCAGCAGAGATATTCCTCAGCCCCAGCATTTT.

This chain uses TRBV5-1 with TRBJ2-7; 9 bases align to TRBD2. The CDR3 has 15 residues. The V segment lost 1 base and the J segment 2 bases; nucleotides outside the gene matches: 4. Germline V gives CDR1 SGHRS, CDR2 YFSETQ. CDR3 sequence reads: CASSLFSGSTYEQYF. The CDR3 bases are TGCGCCAGCAGCTTGTTTAGCGGGAGCACCTACGAGCAGTACTTC.

Turning to this clone: Other nucleotide sequences from this sample produce the same CDR3. The V and J genes are TRBV3-1 (or the pseudogene TRBV3-2) and TRBJ2-3; tentative D call: TRBD2 (6 bases). V lost 1 base, J lost 6 bases, and 14 bases lay in between. From germline, CDR1 is LGHDT and CDR2 YNNKEL (reference sequence). This CDR3 comprises 15 residues. CDR3 DNA sequence: TGTGCCAGCAGCCAAGCGACTAGAGAGGGGGATACGCAGTATTTT. Amino acids: CASSQATREGDTQYF.

The J gene is TRBJ2-1, the V gene TRBV7-9, with 7 bases lining up with TRBD2. The CDR3 totals 15 residues. Germline lookup yields CDR1 SEHNR and CDR2 FQNEAQ (reference sequence). V shed 3 bases, J shed 5 bases, and the junction held 7 bases outside the gene matches. The CDR3 spells CASSFRGRADNEQFF. The CDR3 coding sequence is TGTGCCAGCAGCTTTCGGGGGAGGGCGGACAATGAGCAGTTCTTC.

The gene calls are TRBV7-9 and TRBJ2-5, with 7 bases identical to TRBD2. CDR3 size: 15 residues. CDR1 is SEHNR and CDR2 is FQNEAQ in the germline V gene (reference sequence). V dropped 5 bases and J dropped 5; count of bases not matched to a gene: 11. CDR3 protein: CASSPFKGGAETQYF. Here the CDR3 DNA reads TGTGCCAGCAGCCCCTTCAAGGGAGGGGCCGAGACCCAGTACTTC. Together with reference TRBV7-9 and TRBJ2-5, the CDR3 gives the full variable domain: DTGVSQNPRHKITKRGQNVTFRCDPISEHNRLYWYRQTLGQGPEFLTYFQNEAQLEKSRLLSDRFSAERPKGSFSTLEIQRTEQGDSAMYLCASSPFKGGAETQYFGPGTRLLVL.

The count of this clone is one. The genes are TRBV28 and TRBJ2-5; 8 bases fit TRBD1. CDR1 and CDR2 (germline): MDHEN, SYDVKM. The CDR3 extends over 19 amino acids. The V and J ends lost 3 bases and 7 bases, in that order; junction bases with no gene match: 22. The CDR3 protein is CASSFPPPKDREAEGTQYF. CDR3 nucleotide sequence: TGTGCCAGCAGTTTTCCACCCCCCAAGGACAGGGAGGCTGAAGGGACCCAGTACTTC.

V is TRBV7-9 and J is TRBJ1-6, with 7 bases identical to TRBD1. Germline V CDR1 and CDR2: SEHNR, FQNEAQ (reference sequence). This CDR3 is built from 17 residues. The trim removed 5 bases at V and 4 bases at J, leaving 11 bases unmatched. The CDR3 loop reads CASSHSGQKRYNSPLHF. CDR3 in DNA: TGTGCCAGCAGCCATTCGGGACAGAAACGGTATAATTCACCCCTCCACTTT.

This chain uses TRBV7-2 with TRBJ1-2; weak D call: TRBD1 (6 bases). Germline V CDR1 and CDR2: SGHTA, FQGNSA. The CDR3 has 15 amino acids. The V and J ends lost 4 bases and 5 bases respectively, with 17 bases between them. Here the CDR3 DNA reads TGTGCCAGCAGCTCTTCCTCCGGGACAACTTATGGCTACACCTTC. Translated: CASSSSSGTTYGYTF.